The entry that follows covers one T cell receptor (beta chain) sequence. No antigen is known for it. The junction does not match germline at one end; this may be a read error. Specified time point: patch test 1, 2 weeks after DPC sensitization. The treatment was: therapeutic diphenylcyclopropenone sensitization with weekly scalp DPC. Blood draws came before every patch-test application. The CDR3 spans 13 residues. The germline V gene encodes CDR1 SGHVS and CDR2 FNYEAQ. This record belongs to a study of human T cells and chemical hapten exposure. Across the whole study: 2% DPC applied to a 2 cm by 2 cm arm area sensitized donors. Alopecia universalis, totalis or areata was present in patients who were mostly female.

MiXCR, run by TCRdb on the RACE reads, gives a single entry per CDR3 protein. The sample holds 150,000 to 200,000 distinct CDR3 sequences, 20% to 25% seen once. Overall study results and limits: Higher patch test scores went with higher counts of PT1 expanded TCRs.

The rearrangement uses TRBV7-6 and TRBJ2-7; 11 bases align to TRBD1. The receptor was isolated from a woman in her fifties or sixties with alopecia areata. Some clones in this sample may be carry-over from other donors' samples. The input for sequencing was whole blood, taken in connection with sensitization to the hapten diphenylcyclopropenone (DPC). As DNA, the CDR3 is TGTGCCAGCAGCCCTCGGACAGGGGGCAATAAGCACTTC. Amino acid sequence: CASSPRTGGNKHF.